This T cell receptor beta chain originates from a study of T cells after posttransplantation cyclophosphamide. The CDR3 loop spans 15 amino acids. V trimming: 5 bases; J trimming: 2 bases; junction bases outside the gene matches: 10. Germline V CDR1 and CDR2: SGHKS, YYEKEE (reference sequence). General study points: Tissue-infiltrating T cells from skin or gut overlapped little with blood T cells.

Using immunoSEQ multiplex PCR, the repertoire was profiled, and TCRdb retains in-frame clones only, with some absent. The sample records about 5,900 clones, 82% being singletons. Note on this clone: Antigen unknown.

Busulfan-fludarabine conditioning, marrow transplant, and cyclophosphamide on days +3 and +4 were administered. This receptor was identified in a male patient in his fifties who received an allogeneic stem cell transplant from a related donor and was CMV-positive. Some T cells could come from the graft donor. The chain couples TRBV5-5 to TRBJ2-7; 7 nucleotides match TRBD1. The input for sequencing was CD4+ T cells sorted from blood, taken 350 to 370 days after allogeneic stem cell transplant with posttransplant cyclophosphamide. The CDR3, as DNA: TGTGCCAGCAGTCGAACCGGGACAGAGACCTACGAGCAGTACTTC. This translates into CASSRTGTETYEQYF.